Each of the 14 T cell receptor beta chains below was sequenced from the same sample in a study of metastatic and nonmetastatic thyroid tumors. TCRdb re-called the PCR reads through MiXCR. The table includes some 50,000 clones, 22% detected once. Thyroid surgery was performed in patients who had received no treatment beforehand. The sample taken for sequencing was blood. The receptors were sampled from a male donor with papillary thyroid cancer or a benign thyroid nodule (not recorded which). Some clones in this sample may be carry-over from other donors' samples.

This clone showed up many times. The chain uses TRBV12-3 or TRBV12-4 and TRBJ2-5; tentatively, D is TRBD2 (6 bases). V lost 8 bases to trimming and J lost 5 bases, with 18 bases between them. The CDR3 contains 14 residues. This CDR3 is CASSLAGIRETQYF. CDR3 coding DNA: TGTGCCAGCTCCCTCGCGGGGATTAGGGAGACCCAGTACTTC.

As DNA, the CDR3 is TGTGCCAGCAGCTTAGAGGGGCGTCCGACCGACGAGCAGTACTTC. It is translated as CASSLEGRPTDEQYF. V and J are TRBV11-3 and TRBJ2-7; D is possibly TRBD1 (5 bases). The CDR3 runs 15 residues. Trimming stripped 0 bases from V and 5 bases from J, with 14 bases between. Germline lookup yields CDR1 SGHNT and CDR2 YENEEA.

About this clone: A much larger clone differs by one base, so this may be a read error. CDR3 DNA: TGTGCCAGCAACTCACGGACAGGGGCTGAAAAACTGTTTTTT. It translates to CASNSRTGAEKLFF. This rearrangement joins TRBV5-4 to TRBJ1-4; 9 nucleotides line up with TRBD1. The CDR3 loop spans 14 amino acids. V dropped 6 bases and J dropped 7; count of bases not matched to a gene: 7. From germline, CDR1 is SGHNT and CDR2 YYREEE (reference sequence).

This clone was seen ten or more times. The chain combines TRBV2 with TRBJ2-1, with a tentative D call TRBD1 (5 bases). This CDR3 is built from 13 residues. Germline-derived CDR1 and CDR2 are SNHLY and FYNNEI. V was trimmed by 10 bases and J by 2 bases, leaving 12 bases between them. CDR3 in amino acids: CATGQSTYNEQFF. The CDR3 nucleotides are TGTGCCACCGGACAATCTACCTACAATGAGCAGTTCTTC.

This clone showed up just a few times. V usage is TRBV11-2 and J usage is TRBJ2-2; no clear D. V gave up 4 bases and J gave up 5 bases, with 11 bases separating them. Germline V CDR1 and CDR2: SGHAT, FQNNGV. This CDR3 contains 14 residues. This CDR3 is CASSSPRRTGELFF. As DNA, the CDR3 is TGTGCCAGCAGCTCCCCCCGCAGGACCGGGGAGCTGTTTTTT.

As concerns this clone: Sequence at one end of the junction differs from germline and may be a read error. V is TRBV11-3 and J is TRBJ2-5; D ambiguous. CDR1 is SGHNT, CDR2 YENEEA, per germline. The length of the CDR3 is 15 residues. The CDR3 is CASSRFDSKQETQYF. CDR3 DNA: TGTGCCAGCAGCCGCTTTGACTCTAAACAAGAGACACAGTACTTC. Combining the CDR3 with reference TRBV11-3 and TRBJ2-5 gives the whole variable domain EAGVVQSPRYKIIEKKQPVAFWCNPISGHNTLYWYLQNLGQGPELLIRYENEEAVDDSQLPKDRFSAERLKGVDSTLKIQPAELGDSAVYLCASSRFDSKQETQYFGPGTRLLVL.

This clone was observed a handful of times. The CDR3 DNA is TGTGCCTGGAGCCCGGGCGGGAGGGACACCGGGGAGCTGTTTTTT. It translates to CAWSPGGRDTGELFF. The V call is TRBV30, the J call TRBJ2-2, with 9 nucleotides matching TRBD2. The V segment lost 3 bases and the J segment 3 bases; nucleotides outside the gene matches: 5. The germline V gene has CDR1 GTSNPN and CDR2 SVGIG (reference sequence). The CDR3 runs to 15 residues.

J is TRBJ1-5 and V is TRBV6-1; TRBD1 might be the D (5 bases). From germline, CDR1 is MNHNS and CDR2 SASEGT. Between the trimmed V and J ends, which lost 8 bases and 4 bases, there was a span of 21 bases. The CDR3 contains 16 residues. The CDR3 sequence: CASPLRGFKENQPQHF. CDR3 in DNA: TGTGCCAGCCCCCTCCGGGGCTTCAAAGAAAATCAGCCCCAGCATTTT.

This clone came up a few times. An end of the junction does not agree with germline; a read error may underlie this. J is TRBJ1-5 and V is TRBV6-6; D is uncertain. This CDR3 comprises 14 residues. The germline CDR1 and CDR2 sequences are MNHNY and SVGAGI (reference sequence). CDR3 loop: CASIYGQTDQPQHF. CDR3 bases: TGTGCCAGCATTTACGGGCAGACCGATCAGCCCCAGCATTTT.

This chain connects TRBV30 to TRBJ1-6; TRBD1 matches 7 bases. The CDR3 consists of 17 residues. V dropped 0 bases and J dropped 10; count of bases not matched to a gene: 15. CDR1 is GTSNPN, CDR2 SVGIG, per germline (reference sequence). The CDR3 spells CAWSVLKGAGESSPLHF. CDR3 in DNA: TGTGCCTGGAGTGTACTTAAGGGGGCGGGAGAGTCCTCACCCCTCCACTTT.

This clone was recorded at least ten times. The chain is built from TRBV27 and TRBJ2-1; tentatively, D is TRBD1 (6 bases). CDR1 MNHEY and CDR2 SMNVEV come from the germline V gene (reference sequence). V shed 6 bases and J shed 0 bases, with 18 bases lying between them. The CDR3 is 17 amino acids. This chain's CDR3 is CASSSTQGISSYNEQFF. CDR3 bases: TGTGCCAGCAGCTCGACTCAGGGGATTAGCTCCTACAATGAGCAGTTCTTC.

This clone was seen at least ten times. The genes are TRBV19 and TRBJ2-1, with D perhaps TRBD1 or TRBD2 (5 bases each). V lost 3 bases and J 0 bases, leaving 12 bases between the germline ends. The CDR3 loop spans 16 amino acids. Germline lookup yields CDR1 LNHDA and CDR2 SQIVND (reference sequence). The CDR3 DNA sequence: TGTGCCAGTAGTATCCCCCGGGACCCCTCCTACAATGAGCAGTTCTTC. Amino acid sequence: CASSIPRDPSYNEQFF.

J is TRBJ2-7 and V is TRBV28; 16 nucleotides align to TRBD2. V lost 6 bases, J lost 6 bases, and 14 bases stayed unmatched. Germline V gene sequence: CDR1 MDHEN, CDR2 SYDVKM. This CDR3 has 18 residues. The CDR3, as DNA: TGTGCCAGCAGGACGCCGGGACTAGCGGGAGGGCGCTCGATCGAGCAGTACTTC. Protein product: CASRTPGLAGGRSIEQYF.

In its sample, this clone was seen many times. J is TRBJ2-7 and V is TRBV28; no clear D gene. This CDR3 contains 14 residues. V lost 1 base and J 5 bases, leaving 12 bases between the germline ends. Per the germline V gene, CDR1 is MDHEN and CDR2 is SYDVKM. The CDR3 DNA reads as TGTGCCAGCAGTTTATCATTCTTCTTCCACGAGCAGTACTTC. Protein product: CASSLSFFFHEQYF. Complete variable domain (other parts from reference TRBV28 and TRBJ2-7): DVKVTQSSRYLVKRTGEKVFLECVQDMDHENMFWYRQDPGLGLRLIYFSYDVKMKEKGDIPEGYSVSREKKERFSLILESASTNQTSMYLCASSLSFFFHEQYFGPGTRLTVT.